The 19 T cell receptor beta chains below were found in one sample sequenced in a study of regulatory T cells in long-lasting Graves disease (dated by TCRdb to the early 2020s). Receptors were amplified or captured by multiplex PCR. Sequencing relied on an Illumina HiSeq 4000. iRepertoire HTBI primers and Arm-PCR amplification of CDR3 regions were used to construct TCR beta libraries. TCRdb redid the processing of the public reads, applying fastp at Q25 and MiXCR, and retained in-frame beta chains. Rows are unified per CDR3 protein, each entry keeping the most common DNA and genes. Counted in this sample were roughly 380,000 distinct CDR3 sequences; roughly a sixth of them appeared once. The biggest ten clones account for 25% to 30% of the sample. Interpreted using the paper, the time point label stands for: newly diagnosed GD, antithyroid drugs for less than 3 months. For both TCR sequencing and RNA sequencing, RNA was extracted from PBMCs using TRIzol.

Separately, the same data were catalogued under a study of T cells in Graves' hyperthyroidism and ophthalmopathy.

The source was peripheral blood mononuclear cells (PBMCs), collected at new diagnosis, from a patient treated with antithyroid drugs. Receptors originate from a man aged 35 to 55 with Graves disease. Donor details come from another sample of the same person, matched by shared clones.

This clonotype was observed many times. V and J are TRBV12-3 or TRBV12-4 and TRBJ2-3; 10 bases agree with TRBD2. V lost 1 base, J lost 5 bases, and 6 bases stayed unmatched. This CDR3 comprises 16 residues. The CDR3 loop reads CASSLELAGGGDTQYF. CDR3 bases: TGTGCCAGCAGTTTAGAATTAGCGGGGGGAGGAGATACGCAGTATTTT.

This clonotype was counted at least ten times. CDR3 sequence: CASSVDTLSYEQYF. The DNA for the CDR3 is TGTGCCAGCTCAGTCGACACCCTCTCCTACGAGCAGTACTTC. The genes are TRBV18 and TRBJ2-7; no firm D call. The CDR3 has 14 amino acids. From germline, CDR1 is KGHSH and CDR2 LQKENI. The V end was cut by 5 bases, the J end by 0 bases, with 11 bases between. The entire variable domain, with the rest obtained from reference TRBV18 and TRBJ2-7, is as follows: NAGVMQNPRHLVRRRGQEARLRCSPMKGHSHVYWYRQLPEEGLKFMVYLQKENIIDESGMPKERFSAEFPKEGPSILRIQQVVRGDSAAYFCASSVDTLSYEQYFGPGTRLTVT.

The genes are TRBV28 and TRBJ1-3, with D possibly matching TRBD1 (6 bases). Trimming took 5 bases from V and 4 from J, leaving 12 bases between them. The CDR3 length is 14 residues. The germline V gene encodes CDR1 MDHEN and CDR2 SYDVKM. CDR3 protein: CASSAQGGGNTIYF. CDR3 coding DNA: TGTGCCAGCAGTGCACAGGGTGGGGGAAACACCATATATTTT. Full variable domain (remainder filled in from reference TRBV28 and TRBJ1-3): DVKVTQSSRYLVKRTGEKVFLECVQDMDHENMFWYRQDPGLGLRLIYFSYDVKMKEKGDIPEGYSVSREKKERFSLILESASTNQTSMYLCASSAQGGGNTIYFGEGSWLTVV.

This chain joins TRBV12-3 or TRBV12-4 and TRBJ1-4, with D perhaps matching TRBD1 (6 bases). Trimming stripped 5 bases from V and 6 bases from J, with 16 bases between. The CDR3 runs 15 residues. CDR3 residues: CASSTHRDLDEKLFF. In DNA, the CDR3 is TGTGCCAGCAGTACCCACAGGGACCTGGATGAAAAACTGTTTTTT.

This chain uses TRBV18 with TRBJ2-5; D may be TRBD1 (6 bases). Between the trimmed V and J ends, which lost 6 bases and 5 bases, there was a span of 16 bases. Germline-derived CDR1 and CDR2 are KGHSH and LQKENI. The CDR3 runs to 14 residues. CDR3: CASSRTRGWETQYF. CDR3 coding DNA: TGTGCCAGCTCGCGAACCAGGGGATGGGAGACCCAGTACTTC.

This clonotype occurred many times. The rearrangement uses TRBV20-1 and TRBJ2-3; no reliable D call. Trimming took 0 bases from V and 2 from J, leaving 6 bases between them. Germline values: CDR1 DFQATT, CDR2 SNEGSKA (reference sequence). The CDR3 spans 13 residues. CDR3 sequence: CSAREDPTDTQYF. DNA of the CDR3: TGCAGTGCTAGAGAAGACCCCACAGATACGCAGTATTTT.

This clonotype was found many times. The germline gene is not matched at one end of the junction; a read error may be the cause. The chain couples TRBV6-2 or TRBV6-3 to TRBJ2-3; 13 bases fit TRBD2. The CDR3 is 18 amino acids. CDR1 MNHEY and CDR2 SVGEGT come from the germline V gene. CDR3 loop: CASSYSGTSGASTDTQYF. The CDR3 nucleotides read TGTGCCAGCAGCTACTCCGGGACTAGCGGGGCTAGCACAGATACGCAGTATTTT.

The rearrangement uses TRBV12-3 or TRBV12-4 and TRBJ1-1, with D unclear. The CDR3 spans 15 residues. V lost 0 bases, J lost 4 bases, and 12 bases lay in between. The CDR3 spells CASSLAGGSVTEAFF. The DNA for the CDR3 is TGTGCCAGCAGTTTAGCGGGAGGGTCTGTCACTGAAGCTTTCTTT.

This clonotype was counted ten times or more. The chain employs TRBV15 and TRBJ2-1, with 12 bases matching TRBD2. CDR3 length equals 17 residues. CDR1 and CDR2 from the germline V gene are LNHNV and YYDKDF (reference sequence). V trimming: 3 bases; J trimming: 4 bases; junction bases outside the gene matches: 7. CDR3 bases: TGTGCCACCAGCAGTAACCTAGCGGGGGGGCTGTACAATGAGCAGTTCTTC. It yields the protein CATSSNLAGGLYNEQFF. The full variable domain, completed using reference TRBV15 and TRBJ2-1, is DAMVIQNPRYQVTQFGKPVTLSCSQTLNHNVMYWYQQKSSQAPKLLFHYYDKDFNNEADTPDNFQSRRPNTSFCFLDIRSPGLGDTAMYLCATSSNLAGGLYNEQFFGPGTRLTVL.

This clonotype has a handful of counts. A read error may explain this, as a much larger clone is one base away. The rearrangement links TRBV2 to TRBJ2-5; perhaps TRBD2 as D (5 bases). The CDR3 totals 14 residues. CDR1 is SNHLY, CDR2 FYNNEI, per germline. CDR3: CASSPATVGETKYF. The CDR3 DNA sequence: TGTGCCAGCAGCCCCGCGACGGTCGGGGAGACCAAGTACTTC.

This clonotype appeared many times. The chain carries TRBV4-1 and TRBJ2-5, with TRBD1 as a possible D gene (5 bases). Germline CDR1 reads MGHRA; CDR2 reads YSYEKL. The length of the CDR3 is 15 residues. V was shortened by 1 base and J by 4 bases, with 13 bases between the two germline ends. CDR3 coding DNA: TGCGCCAGCAGCCAAGTCTTTCAGGGATCAGAGACCCAGTACTTC. Its protein product is CASSQVFQGSETQYF.

The chain uses TRBV4-1 and TRBJ2-3, with D perhaps matching TRBD2 (5 bases). Germline values: CDR1 MGHRA, CDR2 YSYEKL. The CDR3 length is 17 residues. V lost 0 bases to trimming and J lost 3 bases, with 16 bases between them. The CDR3 region is CASSQDSGFGMTDTQYF. The CDR3 region has the DNA TGCGCCAGCAGCCAAGATTCGGGGTTTGGTATGACAGATACGCAGTATTTT.

Many counts were recorded for this clonotype. The chain is built from TRBV4-2 and TRBJ2-3; 10 bases align to TRBD1. The junction had 9 bases not matched to a gene; V was cut back by 5 bases and J by 4 bases. CDR3 length: 16 amino acids. CDR1 LGHNA and CDR2 YNFKEQ come from the germline V gene. CDR3 residues: CASSNGQGGIADTQYF. The CDR3 coding sequence is TGTGCCAGCAGCAACGGACAGGGGGGGATCGCAGATACGCAGTATTTT.

This clonotype was recorded many times. This sequence joins TRBV5-1 and TRBJ2-7, with D uncertain. In germline, CDR1 is SGHRS, CDR2 YFSETQ. The ends were cut back, 7 bases at V and 7 bases at J, with 21 bases in the middle. CDR3 length equals 14 residues. DNA for the CDR3: TGCGCCAGCTCGGGTAGGGTAATTCCGAGTGAGCAGTACTTC. This gives the protein CASSGRVIPSEQYF. The entire variable domain, with the rest obtained from reference TRBV5-1 and TRBJ2-7, is as follows: KAGVTQTPRYLIKTRGQQVTLSCSPISGHRSVSWYQQTPGQGLQFLFEYFSETQRNKGNFPGRFSGRQFSNSRSEMNVSTLELGDSALYLCASSGRVIPSEQYFGPGTRLTVT.

The rearrangement uses TRBV10-2 and TRBJ1-5; the D gene is possibly TRBD1 (6 bases). Per the germline V gene, CDR1 is WSHSY and CDR2 is SAAADI. V lost 8 bases and J 5 bases, leaving 19 bases between the germline ends. The CDR3 extends over 15 amino acids. The CDR3 spells CASQERGREHQPQHF. The CDR3 coding sequence is TGCGCCAGCCAGGAAAGGGGGAGAGAACATCAGCCCCAGCATTTT.

This clonotype was seen repeatedly, ten times or more. The genes are TRBV12-3 or TRBV12-4 and TRBJ2-3; no reliable D call. The CDR3 totals 16 residues. V gave up 6 bases and J gave up 5 bases, with 21 bases separating them. The CDR3 loop is CASSRAQPPFRDTQYF. CDR3 coding DNA: TGTGCCAGCAGCCGGGCACAGCCACCTTTTAGAGATACGCAGTATTTT.

This sequence joins TRBV28 and TRBJ1-5; perhaps TRBD1 as D (5 bases). The CDR3 loop spans 14 amino acids. V was pared by 6 bases and J by 7 bases, with 16 bases between. Germline V gene data show CDR1 as MDHEN and CDR2 as SYDVKM. The CDR3 DNA reads as TGTGCCAGCAGGGCGCCAGGGATGAGGCAGCCCCAGCATTTT. Amino acid sequence: CASRAPGMRQPQHF.

The chain combines TRBV7-2 with TRBJ2-3; TRBD2 matches at 9 bases. Germline-derived CDR1 and CDR2 are SGHTA and FQGNSA. This CDR3 has 16 amino acids. J lost 4 bases, V lost 3 bases, and 8 bases had no gene match. In DNA, the CDR3 is TGTGCCAGCAGCTTTGGCGGGGGGGTGGGGCCAGATACGCAGTATTTT. Translated, it gives CASSFGGGVGPDTQYF.

This clonotype was seen only a few times. The V call is TRBV7-8, the J call TRBJ2-5, with 7 nucleotides matching TRBD2. This CDR3 has 15 residues. The germline V gene has CDR1 SGHVS and CDR2 FQNEAQ. The V and J ends lost 5 bases and 4 bases, in that order; junction bases with no gene match: 10. The CDR3 spells CASSRGAGRLETQYF. CDR3 DNA sequence: TGTGCCAGCAGCCGCGGAGCGGGGCGGCTAGAGACCCAGTACTTC.